A single T cell receptor (beta chain) is shown here with its context. Its cognate antigen is unknown. Profiling relied on immunoSEQ multiplex PCR, and the TCRdb table lists in-frame clones only, not all of them. The data contain about 45,000 clones, approximately 81% of them seen just once; the ten biggest clones take up over 25%. Prior to sequencing, the ViraFEST assay stimulated PBMC with viral peptide pools, which expanded the antigen-specific CD4+ T cells. With nine to eleven days of culture completed, CD4+ T cells were isolated. A positive SARS-CoV-2 PCR test fell between March and December 2020. Half-medium changes using IL-2 medium occurred on days 3 and 7. CDR1 LGHDT and CDR2 YNNKEL come from the germline V gene (reference sequence). The CDR3 covers 16 residues. The junction had 9 bases not matched to a gene; V was cut back by 3 bases and J by 6 bases. This entry is derived from a study of vaccination effects on CD4 cells after COVID-19. In the study overall: Two convalescent patients gave samples 16 days and one week before vaccination.

Findings and caveats of the study: Marked contraction was observed in infection-induced and vaccine-induced clones late after vaccination. New vaccine-induced clones dominated post-vaccine spike-reactive clones in convalescents.

This TCR derives from a human donor who had a prior SARS-CoV-2 infection. The chain combines TRBV3-1 (or the pseudogene TRBV3-2) with TRBJ2-1; 9 positions agree with TRBD2. The sequences come from CD4+ T cells from PBMCs cultured with a peptide pool, collected before COVID-19 vaccination. CDR3 sequence: CASSQNGLAPINEQFF. The CDR3 DNA is TGTGCCAGCAGCCAGAACGGACTAGCGCCCATCAATGAGCAGTTCTTC.